Included here is one TCR beta chain sequence, with context. The clone's antigen remains unknown. Base qualities are not provided; no much larger clone lies one nucleotide away. To demonstrate the VDJtools post-analysis software, the study profiled TCR beta repertoires from the peripheral blood of about a dozen young patients with multiple sclerosis. Multiple sclerosis patients were children and adolescents aged 6 to 15 years. Library preparation was by PCR. Instrument used: Illumina HiSeq 2500. To reduce PCR and sequencing biases, unique molecular identifiers were incorporated into the TCR beta cDNA libraries. Roughly 0.5 million cDNA molecules were obtained per 1 to 10 million input T cells, so each molecule approximated one T cell. The same protocol used for the earlier healthy control dataset was applied to prepare and sequence the patient libraries. Within a given batch, samples were prepared together, multiplexed and sequenced on the same HiSeq lane. The original pipeline was this. Raw barcoded reads were processed with MIGEC, and single-read molecular identifier groups were discarded before consensus assembly and CDR3 extraction. VDJtools was used for post-analysis of the clonotype tables, with diversity normalized by down-sampling every dataset to the smallest sample size. In repertoire overlap clustering, CDR3 amino acid sequences, but not nucleotide sequences, were matched to correct batch-related cross-sample contamination. The raw public reads went through TCRdb reprocessing: fastp at Q25, MiXCR clone calling, in-frame beta chains kept. Duplicate CDR3 protein sequences are folded into a single record with the most common DNA and genes. These V and J calls originate from TCRdb's pipeline instead of the authors' own analysis. The sample profile shows about 460,000 distinct CDR3 sequences; under 55% of them were found once. The top ten hold around 10% of the sample.

From the cysteine through the phenylalanine, the CDR3 covers 14 amino acids. The DNA shown is the 42-base CDR3, in frame from base 1. V loses 0 bases of germline sequence and J loses 5 bases, and the interval between the two ends is 7 bases. CDR1 and CDR2 (MNHEY, SVGAGI) derive from the germline V gene. This specimen belongs to a study of post-analysis software for immune sequencing data (dated by TCRdb to between 2014 and 2017). Some background on the complete study: Disease courses on record covered relapsing-remitting, secondary progressive and progressive-relapsing multiple sclerosis, though some patients had no subtype annotation. A subset of samples was prepared in parallel using single-end sample barcoding, then pooled and co-amplified after Illumina adapter ligation. The patient repertoires were compared against approximately eleven previously published healthy control repertoires obtained from donors aged 6 to 25 years.

Overall study results and their limits: Multiple sclerosis patients had significantly lower normalized Chao1 diversity than controls, a result that suggests substantial peripheral T-cell clonal expansion. When samples were clustered directly using the F measure, samples prepared in the same batch co-clustered strongly, which prompted a batch-effect correction. Patients showed significantly higher frequencies than controls for five TRBV segments, among them TRBV5-6, TRBV5-1 and TRBV20-1. The control group was slightly older than the multiple sclerosis patient group.

This TCR was recovered from a girl between 10 and 17 years old with multiple sclerosis. The sequenced sample was blood. The sequence is built from TRBV6-5 and TRBJ1-4; the D gene assignment is ambiguous. In nucleotides, the sequence is TGTGCCAGCAGTTACTCTAACAGCAATGAAAAACTGTTTTTT. The translation is CASSYSNSNEKLFF.